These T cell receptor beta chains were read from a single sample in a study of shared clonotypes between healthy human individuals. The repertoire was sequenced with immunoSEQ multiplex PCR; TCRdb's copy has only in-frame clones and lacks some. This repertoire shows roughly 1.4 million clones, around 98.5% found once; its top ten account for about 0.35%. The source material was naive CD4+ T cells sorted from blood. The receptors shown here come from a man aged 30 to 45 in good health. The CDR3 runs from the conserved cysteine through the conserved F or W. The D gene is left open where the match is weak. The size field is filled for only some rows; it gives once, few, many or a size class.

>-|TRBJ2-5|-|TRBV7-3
TGTGCCAGCAGCTTAAACCGGGGCCAGGAGACCCAGTACTTC
CASSLNRGQETQYF
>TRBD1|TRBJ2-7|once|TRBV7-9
TGTGCCAGCAGCTCAGGGGGCAGCTCCTACGAGCAGTACTTC
CASSSGGSSYEQYF
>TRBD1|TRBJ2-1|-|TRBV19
TGTGCCAGTACCTACAGGGGGCATTTTGAGCAGTTCTTC
CASTYRGHFEQFF
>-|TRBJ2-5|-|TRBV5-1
TGCGCCAGCAGCTTTTCGGGGGCGAAAGAGACCCAGTACTTC
CASSFSGAKETQYF
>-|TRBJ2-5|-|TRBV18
TGTGCCAGCTCACCGATAAATCTCCGGGACCAAGAGACCCAGTACTTC
CASSPINLRDQETQYF
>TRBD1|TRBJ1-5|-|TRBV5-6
TGTGCCAGCAGCGGACCGGGACAGGGATATAGCAATCAGCCCCAGCATTTT
CASSGPGQGYSNQPQHF
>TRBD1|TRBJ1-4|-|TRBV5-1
TGCGCCAGCAGCCCAGGGACAGGGCTCCATGAAAAACTGTTTTTT
CASSPGTGLHEKLFF
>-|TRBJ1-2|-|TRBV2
TGTGCCAGCAATCGGTTGGTAGGCTACACCTTC
CASNRLVGYTF
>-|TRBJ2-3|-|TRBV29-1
TGCAGCGGGAATAGGGATACGCAGTATTTT
CSGNRDTQYF
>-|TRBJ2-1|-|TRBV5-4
TGTGCCAGCAGCCATGACCAGGGGCAAAATGAGCAGTTCTTC
CASSHDQGQNEQFF
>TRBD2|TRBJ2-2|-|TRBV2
TGTGCCAGCAGTGTAGCGGGAACGGCCGGGGAGCTGTTTTTT
CASSVAGTAGELFF
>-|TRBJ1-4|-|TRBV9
TGTGCCAGCAGTGCCGGGGCTTCTGAAAAACTGTTTTTT
CASSAGASEKLFF
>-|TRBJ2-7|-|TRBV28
TGTGCCAGCAGTCGCCTGGCAGGGGAGCCCTACGAGCAGTACTTC
CASSRLAGEPYEQYF
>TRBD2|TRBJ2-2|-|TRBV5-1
TGCGCCAGCAGCCATCGACTAGCGGGTAGCACCGGGGAGCTGTTTTTT
CASSHRLAGSTGELFF
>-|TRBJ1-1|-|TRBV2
TGTGCCAGCAGTGAAGGCTACAACACTGAAGCTTTCTTT
CASSEGYNTEAFF
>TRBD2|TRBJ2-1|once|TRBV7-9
TGTGCCAGCAGCTCAAGCGGGACTAGCGGGAGGGTGATGTACAATGAGCAGTTCTTC
CASSSSGTSGRVMYNEQFF
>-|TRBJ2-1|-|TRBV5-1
TGCGCCAGCAGCTTGGAGCCTTACAATGAGCAGTTCTTC
CASSLEPYNEQFF
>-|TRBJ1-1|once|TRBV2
TGTGCCAGCAGTGCCCAGGGCGAGAACACTGAAGCTTTCTTT
CASSAQGENTEAFF
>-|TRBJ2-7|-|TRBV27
TGTGCCAGCAGTTTATTTTTAGGGGTGCCCTACGAGCAGTACTTC
CASSLFLGVPYEQYF
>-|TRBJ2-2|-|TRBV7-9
TGTGCCAGCATCGACATAGACACCGGGGAGCTGTTTTTT
CASIDIDTGELFF
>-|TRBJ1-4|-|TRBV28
TGTGCCAGCAGTTTTTCTCCGACGGGTAATGAAAAACTGTTTTTT
CASSFSPTGNEKLFF
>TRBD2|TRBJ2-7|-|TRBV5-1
TGCGCCAGCAGCTCTGTTCCGGGGGGTCAAGGATCCTACGAGCAGTACTTC
CASSSVPGGQGSYEQYF
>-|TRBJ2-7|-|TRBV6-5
TGTGCCAGCAGTTACTCGTTCGAGGGAGGTAGCCACGAGCAGTACTTC
CASSYSFEGGSHEQYF
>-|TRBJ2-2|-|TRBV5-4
TGTGCCAGCAGCACCCGGGACTTGCACTTGGCCGGGGAGCTGTTTTTT
CASSTRDLHLAGELFF
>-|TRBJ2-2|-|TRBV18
TGTGCCAGCTCACCACCTCCCGGGGAGCTGTTTTTT
CASSPPPGELFF
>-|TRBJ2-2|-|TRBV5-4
TGTGCCAGCAGTTTACAGAACACCGGGGAGCTGTTTTTT
CASSLQNTGELFF
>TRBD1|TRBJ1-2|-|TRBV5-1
TGCGCCAGCAGCTTGGCGGGACAGGGGCGAGTCTACACCTTC
CASSLAGQGRVYTF
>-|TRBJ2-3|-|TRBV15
TGTGCCACCAGCATGAGTTCGGGAGATATGGCAGATACGCAGTATTTT
CATSMSSGDMADTQYF
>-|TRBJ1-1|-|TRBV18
TGTGCCAGCTCACAGGACACGTTGGTTACTGAAGCTTTCTTT
CASSQDTLVTEAFF
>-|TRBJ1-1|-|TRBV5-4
TGTGCCAGCAGCCAACCCCAGGGGCCCACTGAAGCTTTCTTT
CASSQPQGPTEAFF
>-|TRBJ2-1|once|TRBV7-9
TGTGCCAGCAGCCATCGGAGCTCCTACAATGAGCAGTTCTTC
CASSHRSSYNEQFF
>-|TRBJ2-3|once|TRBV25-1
TGTGCCAGCAGATCCGGGCCCCCCCTCGCAGATACGCAGTATTTT
CASRSGPPLADTQYF
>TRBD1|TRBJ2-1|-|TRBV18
TGTGCCAGCTCACCCGGACAGGGGAAGGGGGGTGAGCAGTTCTTC
CASSPGQGKGGEQFF
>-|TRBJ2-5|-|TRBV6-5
TGTGCCAGCAGTTACCGTTCCCAAGAGACCCAGTACTTC
CASSYRSQETQYF
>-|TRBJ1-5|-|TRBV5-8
TGTGCCAGCAGCCAGGACATTAGCAATCAGCCCCAGCATTTT
CASSQDISNQPQHF
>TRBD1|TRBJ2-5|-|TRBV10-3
TGTGCCATCAGTGCACAGGGGCAAGAGACCCAGTACTTC
CAISAQGQETQYF
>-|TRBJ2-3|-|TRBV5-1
TGCGCCAGCAGCTTCAGCGGAAGCACAGATACGCAGTATTTT
CASSFSGSTDTQYF
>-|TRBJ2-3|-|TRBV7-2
TGTGCCAGCAGCTTAGCTAGCGGCACAGATACGCAGTATTTT
CASSLASGTDTQYF
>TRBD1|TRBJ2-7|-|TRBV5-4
TGTGCCAGCAGCCCGGGTGGGACAGGGCTCTCCTACGAGCAGTACTTC
CASSPGGTGLSYEQYF
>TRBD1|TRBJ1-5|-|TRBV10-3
TGTGCCATCAGTGATATGGACAGGGGAGAAGATCAGCCCCAGCATTTT
CAISDMDRGEDQPQHF
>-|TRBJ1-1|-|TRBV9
TGTGCCAGCAGCGTAGGGCCAACGAGGCACACTGAAGCTTTCTTT
CASSVGPTRHTEAFF
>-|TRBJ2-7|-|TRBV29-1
TGCAGCGGTGGGGGAGGGGGGCGATCCTACGAGCAGTACTTC
CSGGGGGRSYEQYF
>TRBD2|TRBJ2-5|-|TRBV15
TGTGCCACCAGCAGAGGGGGAGGGTATGATCTGTGGGAGACCCAGTACTTC
CATSRGGGYDLWETQYF
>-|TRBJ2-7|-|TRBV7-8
TGTGCCAGCAGCTTCCCGGTCCGAAGAGACAGGAGCTCCTACGAGCAGTACTTC
CASSFPVRRDRSSYEQYF
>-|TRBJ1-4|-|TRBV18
TGTGCCAGCTCAGACAGTGTCGCGAATGAAAAACTGTTTTTT
CASSDSVANEKLFF
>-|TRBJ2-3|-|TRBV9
TGTGCCAGCAGCGTTTCGGAGAAAGATACGCAGTATTTT
CASSVSEKDTQYF
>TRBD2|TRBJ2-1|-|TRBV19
TGTGCCAGTACCCCGACCGGGACTAGCGGGATCTCCTACAATGAGCAGTTCTTC
CASTPTGTSGISYNEQFF
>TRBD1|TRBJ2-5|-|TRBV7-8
TGTGCCAGCAGCGGCAAACAGGGGCGCGGAGAGACCCAGTACTTC
CASSGKQGRGETQYF
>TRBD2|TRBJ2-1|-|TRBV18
TGTGCCAGCTCACGTCTAGCGGACCTCTACAATGAGCAGTTCTTC
CASSRLADLYNEQFF